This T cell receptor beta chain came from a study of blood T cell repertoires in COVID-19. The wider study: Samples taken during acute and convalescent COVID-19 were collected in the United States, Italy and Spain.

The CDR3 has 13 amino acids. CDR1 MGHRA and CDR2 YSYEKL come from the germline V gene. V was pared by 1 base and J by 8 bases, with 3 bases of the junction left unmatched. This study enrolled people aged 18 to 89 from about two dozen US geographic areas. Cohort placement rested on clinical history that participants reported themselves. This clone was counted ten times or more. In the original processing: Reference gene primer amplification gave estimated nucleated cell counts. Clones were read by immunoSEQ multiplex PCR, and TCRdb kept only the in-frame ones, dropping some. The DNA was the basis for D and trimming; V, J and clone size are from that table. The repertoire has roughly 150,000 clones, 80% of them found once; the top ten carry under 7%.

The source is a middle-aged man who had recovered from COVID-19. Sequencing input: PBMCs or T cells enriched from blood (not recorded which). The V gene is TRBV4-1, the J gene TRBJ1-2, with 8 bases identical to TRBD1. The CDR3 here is CASSQAQGEGYTF. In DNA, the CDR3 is TGCGCCAGCAGCCAAGCACAGGGGGAAGGCTACACCTTC.